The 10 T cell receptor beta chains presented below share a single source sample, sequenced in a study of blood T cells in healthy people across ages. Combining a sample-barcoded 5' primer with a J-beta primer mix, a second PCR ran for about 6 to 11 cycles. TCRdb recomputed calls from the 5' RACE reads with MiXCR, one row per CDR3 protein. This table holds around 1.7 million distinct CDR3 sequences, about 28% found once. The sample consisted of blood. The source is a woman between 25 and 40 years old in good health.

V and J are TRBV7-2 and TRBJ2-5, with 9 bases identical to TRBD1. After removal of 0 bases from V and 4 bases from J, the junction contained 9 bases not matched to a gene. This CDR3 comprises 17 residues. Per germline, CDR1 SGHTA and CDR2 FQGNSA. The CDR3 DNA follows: TGTGCCAGCAGCTTAGCGGGGTGGGGACAGGGTGGAGAGACCCAGTACTTC. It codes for CASSLAGWGQGGETQYF.

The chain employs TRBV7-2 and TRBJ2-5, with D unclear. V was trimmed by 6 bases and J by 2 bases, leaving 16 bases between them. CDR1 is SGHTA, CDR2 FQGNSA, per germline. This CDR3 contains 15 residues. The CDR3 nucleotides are TGTGCCAGCAGGAAACAAACTGGCCGACAAGAGACCCAGTACTTC. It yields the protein CASRKQTGRQETQYF.

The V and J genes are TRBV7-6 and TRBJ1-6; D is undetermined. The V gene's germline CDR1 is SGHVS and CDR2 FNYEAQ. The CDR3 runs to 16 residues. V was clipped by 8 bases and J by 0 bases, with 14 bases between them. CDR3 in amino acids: CASLERRSSYNSPLHF. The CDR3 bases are TGTGCCAGCTTAGAACGTCGGAGCTCCTATAATTCACCCCTCCACTTT.

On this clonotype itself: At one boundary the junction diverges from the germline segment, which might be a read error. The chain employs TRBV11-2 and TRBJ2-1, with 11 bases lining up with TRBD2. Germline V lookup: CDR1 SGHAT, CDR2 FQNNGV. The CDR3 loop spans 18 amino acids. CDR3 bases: TGTGCCAGCAGCCCGATACTAGCGGGAGCCAGCTCCTACAATGAGGAGTTCTTC. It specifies CASSPILAGASSYNEEFF.

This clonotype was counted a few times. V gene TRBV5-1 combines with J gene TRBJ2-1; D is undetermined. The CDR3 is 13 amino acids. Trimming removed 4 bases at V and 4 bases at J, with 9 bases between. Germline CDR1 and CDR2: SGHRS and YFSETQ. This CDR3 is CASSVTRYNEQFF. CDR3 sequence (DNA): TGCGCCAGCAGCGTAACACGATACAATGAGCAGTTCTTC.

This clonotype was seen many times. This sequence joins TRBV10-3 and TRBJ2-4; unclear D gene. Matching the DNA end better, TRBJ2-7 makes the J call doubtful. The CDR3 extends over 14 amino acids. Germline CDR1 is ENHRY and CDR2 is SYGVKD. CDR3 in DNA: TGTGCCATCAGTGAGTCGGAACGGAGCTACGAGCAGTACTTC. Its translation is CAISESERSYEQYF.

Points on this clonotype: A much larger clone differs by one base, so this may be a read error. The CDR3 region is CASSLLQTIWEQYF. CDR3 DNA: TGTGCCAGCAGCCTACTACAAACTATATGGGAGCAGTACTTC. The V and J genes are TRBV3-1 and TRBJ2-7; D is ambiguous. CDR3 length: 14 residues. Trimming left V 4 bases short and J 7 bases short, with 17 bases between. Germline V gene lookup returns CDR1 LGHDT and CDR2 YNNKEL (reference sequence).

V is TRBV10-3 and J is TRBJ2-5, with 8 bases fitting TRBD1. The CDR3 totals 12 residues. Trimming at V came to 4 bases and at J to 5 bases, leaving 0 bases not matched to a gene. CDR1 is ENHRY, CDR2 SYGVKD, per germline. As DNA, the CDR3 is TGTGCCATCAGTGCAGGGGGCGAGACCCAGTACTTC. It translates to CAISAGGETQYF.

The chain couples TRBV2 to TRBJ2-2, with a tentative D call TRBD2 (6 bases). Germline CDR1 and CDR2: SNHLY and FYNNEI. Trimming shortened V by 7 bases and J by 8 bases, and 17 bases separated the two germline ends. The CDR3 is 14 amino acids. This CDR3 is CASTEEGDGGELFF. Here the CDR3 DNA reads TGTGCCAGCACGGAGGAGGGCGACGGGGGGGAGCTGTTTTTT. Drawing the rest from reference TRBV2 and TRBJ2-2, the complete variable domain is EPEVTQTPSHQVTQMGQEVILRCVPISNHLYFYWYRQILGQKVEFLVSFYNNEISEKSEIFDDQFSVERPDGSNFTLKIRSTKLEDSAMYFCASTEEGDGGELFFGEGSRLTVL.

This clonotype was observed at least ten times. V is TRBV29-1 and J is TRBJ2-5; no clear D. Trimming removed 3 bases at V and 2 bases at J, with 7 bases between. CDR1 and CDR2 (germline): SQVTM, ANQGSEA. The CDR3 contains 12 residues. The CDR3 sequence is CSVDDDQETQYF. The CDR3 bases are TGCAGCGTTGACGATGATCAAGAGACCCAGTACTTC.